Presented here are 24 T cell receptor beta chains from one specimen sequenced in a study of untreated major depressive disorder. Some clones are missing from TCRdb's copy, which holds only in-frame ones; the method was immunoSEQ multiplex PCR. The data show about 15,000 clones, over 80% seen once. Study-wide points: CD4+ T cells from depressed patients used TRBV05-01 (Vbeta 5.1) more often than controls.

No cognate antigen is known for these TCRs. Sequencing input: CD4+ T cells from PBMCs. Source of these receptors: a woman younger than 45 with major depressive disorder.

The chain employs TRBV19 and TRBJ1-2; D may be TRBD1 (5 bases). This CDR3 contains 12 residues. The V gene's germline CDR1 is LNHDA and CDR2 SQIVND (reference sequence). V was clipped by 4 bases and J by 4 bases, with 7 bases between them. The CDR3 DNA is TGTGCCAGTAGTAGGGGCGTCTATGGCTACACCTTC. It yields the protein CASSRGVYGYTF.

V gene TRBV18 combines with J gene TRBJ2-1; weak D call: TRBD2 (6 bases). The CDR3 has 13 amino acids. V dropped 3 bases and J dropped 7 bases, with 10 bases sitting between them. From germline, CDR1 is KGHSH and CDR2 LQKENI. The chain's CDR3 is CASSPTRGNEQFF. The CDR3 DNA sequence: TGTGCCAGCTCACCGACTAGAGGGAATGAGCAGTTCTTC.

The V gene is TRBV18, the J gene TRBJ2-2; D unresolved. CDR3 length: 13 residues. Germline loops: CDR1 KGHSH, CDR2 LQKENI. Between the trimmed V and J ends, which lost 3 bases and 6 bases, there was a span of 8 bases. The CDR3: CASSPKDAGELFF. The CDR3 DNA reads TGTGCCAGCTCACCGAAGGACGCCGGGGAGCTGTTTTTT.

This clone came up a few times. As DNA, the CDR3 is TGTGCCATCAGGGAAGGGAGGACTAACTATGGCTACACCTTC. This encodes CAIREGRTNYGYTF. This sequence joins TRBV10-3 and TRBJ1-2; D gene uncertain. This CDR3 is built from 14 residues. Per germline, CDR1 ENHRY and CDR2 SYGVKD. Trimming cost V 6 bases and J 0 bases, with 11 bases left between them.

The genes are TRBV10-3 and TRBJ2-3; TRBD2 agrees at 9 bases. The germline CDR1 and CDR2 sequences are ENHRY and SYGVKD. The CDR3 consists of 16 residues. Unmatched junction bases numbered 12, after V lost 6 bases and J lost 5 bases. CDR3 in DNA: TGTGCCATCAGCGAAGGGATACTAGCGGGCAGAGATACGCAGTATTTT. Its translation: CAISEGILAGRDTQYF.

The rearrangement joins TRBV19 to TRBJ1-1; D is uncertain. V lost 1 base and J 3 bases, leaving 12 bases between the germline ends. Germline V CDR1 and CDR2: LNHDA, SQIVND (reference sequence). The CDR3 is made up of 15 amino acids. The CDR3 loop is CASSIVRYTDTEAFF. The CDR3 DNA is TGTGCCAGTAGTATAGTCCGGTATACGGACACTGAAGCTTTCTTT.

The rearrangement uses TRBV6-1 and TRBJ1-1, with 8 bases aligning to TRBD1. V was clipped by 6 bases and J by 5 bases; unmatched bases: 5. The CDR3 has 13 residues. The germline V gene has CDR1 MNHNS and CDR2 SASEGT. CDR3 bases: TGTGCCAGCAGACAGGGGGTATGGACTGAAGCTTTCTTT. It encodes CASRQGVWTEAFF.

The V and J genes are TRBV6-5 and TRBJ1-5; D is unresolved. Trimming stripped 0 bases from V and 1 base from J, with 7 bases between. The CDR3 runs 15 residues. Germline V lookup: CDR1 MNHEY, CDR2 SVGAGI. CDR3 DNA: TGTGCCAGCAGTTACTCAGGGCCAAGCAATCAGCCCCAGCATTTT. Its protein product is CASSYSGPSNQPQHF.

The chain combines TRBV7-9 with TRBJ2-7; D perhaps matches TRBD1 (6 bases). This CDR3 is 13 amino acids long. The germline V gene encodes CDR1 SEHNR and CDR2 FQNEAQ (reference sequence). V lost 2 bases and J lost 5, with 10 bases in between. The CDR3 sequence: CASSLTGKNEQYF. Here the CDR3 DNA reads TGTGCCAGCAGCTTAACAGGGAAGAACGAGCAGTACTTC.

This rearrangement joins TRBV6-1 to TRBJ1-3; D gene ambiguous. The V gene lost 6 bases and the J gene lost 4 bases, with 10 bases spanning the gap. The CDR3 runs to 13 residues. The germline V gene encodes CDR1 MNHNS and CDR2 SASEGT. As DNA, the CDR3 is TGTGCCAGCAGCTTAACGGGGGGAAACACCATATATTTT. Amino acids: CASSLTGGNTIYF.

The gene calls are TRBV10-3 and TRBJ1-1; possible D gene TRBD1, 6 bases. Germline loops: CDR1 ENHRY, CDR2 SYGVKD. V lost 0 bases and J 6 bases, leaving 14 bases between the germline ends. The CDR3 spans 15 residues. The CDR3 loop is CAISESVRGVAEAFF. CDR3 nucleotide sequence: TGTGCCATCAGTGAGTCGGTAAGGGGGGTCGCTGAAGCTTTCTTT.

The chain couples TRBV4-1 to TRBJ1-2, with 9 positions matching TRBD1. The germline V gene has CDR1 MGHRA and CDR2 YSYEKL. Trimming cost V 4 bases and J 8 bases; bases outside gene matches: 14. The CDR3 has 16 amino acids. Here the CDR3 DNA reads TGCGCCAGCAGCCGTGGCCCAGACAGGGGGAGAGGCGGCTACACCTTC. Protein: CASSRGPDRGRGGYTF.

The chain uses TRBV5-4 and TRBJ1-4, with no clear D. V was pared by 9 bases and J by 4 bases, with 13 bases between. The CDR3 has 13 amino acids. Germline CDR1 SGHNT, CDR2 YYREEE (reference sequence). The CDR3 DNA reads TGTGCCACCAACACAGTGGGTAATGAAAAACTGTTTTTT. Residues: CATNTVGNEKLFF.

The rearrangement joins TRBV7-2 to TRBJ2-6; D not resolved. V lost 5 bases, J lost 0 bases, and 14 bases lay in between. The CDR3 extends over 17 amino acids. CDR1 SGHTA and CDR2 FQGNSA come from the germline V gene. CDR3 loop: CASSKIATASGANVLTF. The CDR3 DNA is TGTGCCAGCAGCAAGATTGCTACAGCCTCTGGGGCCAACGTCCTGACTTTC.

The chain recombines TRBV5-6 with TRBJ2-1; D is undetermined. The germline CDR1 and CDR2 sequences are SGHDT and YYEEEE. Trimming removed 0 bases at V and 3 bases at J, with 4 bases between. This CDR3 is 13 amino acids long. The DNA of the CDR3 is TGTGCCAGCAGCTTGGGGGACTACAATGAGCAGTTCTTC. Encoded protein: CASSLGDYNEQFF.

The rearrangement joins TRBV7-3 to TRBJ2-1; 7 bases map to TRBD2. Germline loops: CDR1 SGHTA, CDR2 FQGTGA. The CDR3 covers 17 residues. J was trimmed by 10 bases and V by 4 bases; bases with no gene match: 19. DNA for the CDR3: TGTGCCAGCAGCTCACGGGTACAGGCGGGAGACGGTCTAGAGCAGTTCTTC. Amino acid sequence: CASSSRVQAGDGLEQFF.

V gene TRBV2 combines with J gene TRBJ1-3, with a tentative D call TRBD1 (5 bases). Between the trimmed V and J ends, which lost 6 bases and 2 bases, there was a span of 14 bases. The CDR3 has 15 residues. CDR1 is SNHLY and CDR2 is FYNNEI in the germline V gene. CDR3: CASSVQGIAGNTIYF. The CDR3 DNA follows: TGTGCCAGCAGCGTCCAGGGTATCGCTGGAAACACCATATATTTT.

This sequence joins TRBV7-8 and TRBJ1-2; unclear D gene. Trimming stripped 11 bases from V and 9 bases from J, with 16 bases between. CDR3 length: 11 amino acids. Germline CDR1 is SGHVS and CDR2 is FQNEAQ. The CDR3 sequence is CAGSTGRRYTF. CDR3 bases: TGTGCCGGATCAACCGGACGGCGCTACACCTTC. The entire variable domain, with the rest obtained from reference TRBV7-8 and TRBJ1-2, is as follows: GAGVSQSPRYKVAKRGQDVALRCDPISGHVSLFWYQQALGQGPEFLTYFQNEAQLDKSGLPSDRFFAERPEGSVSTLKIQRTQQEDSAVYLCAGSTGRRYTFGSGTRLTVV.

The genes are TRBV19 and TRBJ1-2, with 8 bases matching TRBD1. This CDR3 has 14 amino acids. Germline V lookup: CDR1 LNHDA, CDR2 SQIVND (reference sequence). The V segment lost 5 bases and the J segment 1 base; nucleotides outside the gene matches: 3. CDR3 amino acids: CASSWTGINYGYTF. The CDR3 DNA reads TGTGCCAGTAGTTGGACAGGGATTAACTATGGCTACACCTTC. Looking up the rest from reference TRBV19 and TRBJ1-2 gives the full variable domain: DGGITQSPKYLFRKEGQNVTLSCEQNLNHDAMYWYRQDPGQGLRLIYYSQIVNDFQKGDIAEGYSVSREKKESFPLTVTSAQKNPTAFYLCASSWTGINYGYTFGSGTRLTVV.

This clone was recorded only once. The rearrangement joins TRBV11-1 to TRBJ2-1, with 9 positions matching TRBD2. Germline V gene data show CDR1 as SGHAT and CDR2 as FQDESV (reference sequence). Trimming cost V 5 bases and J 8 bases; bases outside gene matches: 13. This CDR3 has 16 amino acids. CDR3 loop: CASSPLKGSGSYEQFF. The CDR3 DNA reads TGTGCCAGCAGCCCCCTTAAGGGTAGCGGGAGCTATGAGCAGTTCTTC. Full variable domain (rest looked up from reference TRBV11-1 and TRBJ2-1): EAEVAQSPRYKITEKSQAVAFWCDPISGHATLYWYRQILGQGPELLVQFQDESVVDDSQLPKDRFSAERLKGVDSTLKIQPAELGDSAMYLCASSPLKGSGSYEQFFGPGTRLTVL.

This clone was seen a single time. V usage is TRBV13 and J usage is TRBJ2-7; D is possibly TRBD1 (6 bases). Looked up from germline, CDR1 is PRHDT and CDR2 is FYEKMQ (reference sequence). There are 14 residues in the CDR3. Deletions cut 6 bases from V and 1 base from J, with 13 bases between. CDR3 loop: CASSTGSGSYEQYF. The CDR3 nucleotides read TGTGCCAGCAGTACAGGGTCGGGATCCTACGAGCAGTACTTC.

The chain is built from TRBV5-4 and TRBJ2-5, with TRBD2 identical over 7 bases. The ends lost 2 bases at V and 7 bases at J; junction bases unmatched: 5. The germline CDR1 and CDR2 sequences are SGHNT and YYREEE (reference sequence). The CDR3 has 13 residues. The CDR3 region is CASSFRGEVTQYF. Here the CDR3 DNA reads TGTGCCAGCAGCTTCCGGGGGGAGGTGACCCAGTACTTC.

The chain recombines TRBV16 with TRBJ1-5; no firm D call. The CDR3 is 15 residues long. The germline V gene encodes CDR1 KGHSY and CDR2 FQNENV. V lost 1 base, J lost 3 bases, and 10 bases lay in between. Written as DNA, the CDR3 is TGTGCCAGCAGCCAATTCCCACAAGCCAATCAGCCCCAGCATTTT. This encodes CASSQFPQANQPQHF.

The genes are TRBV6-6 and TRBJ1-5, with 9 bases aligning to TRBD1. V shed 1 base, J shed 5 bases, and the junction held 3 bases outside the gene matches. This CDR3 contains 15 residues. The germline CDR1 and CDR2 sequences are MNHNY and SVGAGI (reference sequence). CDR3 bases: TGTGCCAGCAGTTACTTACAGGGGGCTGATCAGCCCCAGCATTTT. This sequence encodes CASSYLQGADQPQHF.